This T cell receptor (beta chain) is from a study of early T cells in non-severe SARS-CoV-2 infection (dated by TCRdb to the early 2020s). Background for the entire study: Bulk RNA from unsorted whole blood was used for TCR sequencing, so alpha and beta chains could not be paired. The full study reports these points: VDJdb matching was skewed toward anti-spike CD8 responses and likely underestimated virus-specific expansions by missing private and CD4 specificities.

This clonotype was found many times. Its target antigen remains unknown. Base qualities are missing; no much larger clone stands one base away. Libraries were built with 5' RACE. TCRdb shows the sequencer as NextSeq 500. The TCR library protocol attached unique molecular identifiers to individual cDNA molecules to correct for sequencing error and PCR bias. Sequencing covered both TCR alpha and beta chains, and within each sample the abundances of alpha and beta sequences were tightly co-correlated. Turning to the authors' computational methods: Decombinator V4 was used to perform V gene, J gene and CDR3 annotation of TCR sequences. TCRs were defined as expanded if a significant change between any two time points was detected under a Poisson model with p below 0.0001. TCR abundances were normalised to the total number of TCRs sequenced in each sample and reported as counts per million. TRAV1-2 paired with TRAJ12, TRAJ20 or TRAJ33 defined MAIT TCRs, while TRAV10 paired with TRAJ18 defined iNKT TCRs. VDJdb, accessed 1 November 2021, was searched for CMV, EBV and SARS-CoV-2 annotated TCRs, with TCRs annotated for multiple antigens excluded. The raw public data were reprocessed by TCRdb itself: fastp quality trimming at Q25, MiXCR clonotype calling, in-frame beta chains only. Under each unique CDR3 protein, matching rows form one entry showing the most common genes and DNA. The V and J calls shown here were made by TCRdb, not taken from the authors' results. The sample profile shows about 81,000 distinct CDR3 sequences; about 6% of them were found once. The ten biggest clones cover about 7.8% of the sample.

Set within a cohort of healthcare workers in London, UK, this nested case-control study involved weekly PCR testing of nasopharyngeal swabs along with blood sampling. Healthcare workers were recruited between 23 and 31 March 2020, during the week of the UK lockdown, and were followed weekly for up to roughly 15 weeks. For CDR1 and CDR2, the germline V gene (reference sequence) lists DFQATT and SNEGSKA. The CDR3 has 15 amino acids, counting the end cysteine and phenylalanine. The DNA shown is the 45-base CDR3, in frame from base 1. The germline V and J ends show losses of 0 bases and 5 bases respectively, and no gene match explains 3 bases of the junction.

Sequenced input: whole blood. Recombination connected TRBV20-1 to TRBJ2-1, with 11 bases in between that match TRBD2. This clonotype originated in an adult who was a healthcare worker with PCR-confirmed SARS-CoV-2 infection or an uninfected control (not recorded which). The nucleotides read TGCAGTGCTAGAGAACTAGCGGGAGTAAACAATGAGCAGTTCTTC. This yields the protein CSARELAGVNNEQFF.